Presented here are 17 T cell receptor beta chains from one specimen sequenced in a study of OX40 agonist ivuxolimab in advanced cancers. The method was immunoSEQ multiplex PCR; TCRdb's version includes in-frame clones alone and lacks a portion of them. The data show around 77,000 clones, 89% seen once. Sequenced material: CD4+ or CD8+ T cells sorted from blood, taken in a trial of the OX40 agonist ivuxolimab. The receptors stem from an adult with an advanced solid tumor such as melanoma, head and neck, liver or kidney cancer.

The chain has TRBV28 and TRBJ1-1; D remains ambiguous. Germline-derived CDR1 and CDR2 are MDHEN and SYDVKM. The CDR3 has 15 amino acids. V shed 6 bases and J shed 1 base, with 15 bases lying between them. The CDR3 loop reads CASSGFLEPNTEAFF. CDR3 nucleotides: TGTGCCAGCAGCGGTTTTCTTGAGCCGAACACTGAAGCTTTCTTT.

This clone appeared once. CDR3 sequence: CASSPGTNTDTQYF. The CDR3 nucleotides read TGTGCCAGCAGCCCCGGGACTAACACAGATACGCAGTATTTT. The rearrangement joins TRBV11-3 to TRBJ2-3, with 7 positions matching TRBD2. Germline-derived CDR1 and CDR2 are SGHNT and YENEEA. The CDR3 has 14 residues. After removal of 5 bases from V and 2 bases from J, the junction contained 4 bases not matched to a gene.

The chain recombines TRBV28 with TRBJ2-5; D unresolved. Trimming took off 6 bases at V and 5 bases at J, with 13 bases between the two ends. Germline CDR1 MDHEN, CDR2 SYDVKM. The CDR3 has 13 amino acids. In DNA, the CDR3 is TGTGCCAGCAGGCTGAGTGGCCGGGAGACCCAGTACTTC. Encoded protein: CASRLSGRETQYF.

The chain is built from TRBV6-1 and TRBJ1-5, with D possibly matching TRBD1 (6 bases). V gave up 4 bases and J gave up 0 bases, with 16 bases separating them. CDR1 MNHNS and CDR2 SASEGT come from the germline V gene. The length of the CDR3 is 17 residues. CDR3 sequence (DNA): TGTGCCAGCAGTGTGGGGTTTGGACAGTATAGCAATCAGCCCCAGCATTTT. Translation gives CASSVGFGQYSNQPQHF.

This chain joins TRBV5-1 and TRBJ2-6; 7 bases agree with TRBD1. Germline V gene lookup returns CDR1 SGHRS and CDR2 YFSETQ. The CDR3 consists of 16 residues. V lost 4 bases to trimming and J lost 2 bases; unmatched junction nucleotides: 6. Here the CDR3 reads CASSPTGDPGANVLTF. The CDR3 nucleotides are TGCGCCAGCAGCCCCACAGGGGACCCTGGGGCCAACGTCCTGACTTTC.

This chain uses TRBV5-1 with TRBJ1-2, with D tentatively TRBD1 (5 bases). CDR3 length: 15 amino acids. Germline-derived CDR1 and CDR2 are SGHRS and YFSETQ. Trimming took 0 bases from V and 3 from J, leaving 12 bases between them. CDR3 residues: CASSLAPDTHYGYTF. Here the CDR3 DNA reads TGCGCCAGCAGCTTGGCCCCGGACACCCACTATGGCTACACCTTC.

This chain joins TRBV30 and TRBJ1-1; a weak D match, TRBD1 (6 bases). Germline values: CDR1 GTSNPN, CDR2 SVGIG (reference sequence). This CDR3 region has 15 residues. V gave up 2 bases and J gave up 4 bases, with 17 bases separating them. DNA of the CDR3: TGTGCCTGGAGTAAGTACGGAGGGGGATTCACTGAAGCTTTCTTT. Translating gives CAWSKYGGGFTEAFF.

The chain joins TRBV5-1 to TRBJ2-5; D is uncertain. Germline V lookup: CDR1 SGHRS, CDR2 YFSETQ. V was pared by 0 bases and J by 7 bases, with 13 bases between. This CDR3 contains 14 residues. The CDR3 loop reads CASSLGVGPGTQYF. CDR3 bases: TGCGCCAGCAGCTTGGGAGTTGGACCCGGGACCCAGTACTTC.

The V gene is TRBV7-8, the J gene TRBJ2-7, with unresolved D. The germline gives CDR1 SGHVS, CDR2 FQNEAQ. The V and J ends lost 5 bases and 7 bases respectively, with 15 bases between them. The CDR3 runs to 13 residues. The CDR3 sequence: CASSPGPGREQYF. The CDR3 DNA reads TGTGCCAGCAGCCCCGGACCCGGGCGGGAGCAGTACTTC. The full variable domain, in which reference TRBV7-8 and TRBJ2-7 provide the parts outside the CDR3, is GAGVSQSPRYKVAKRGQDVALRCDPISGHVSLFWYQQALGQGPEFLTYFQNEAQLDKSGLPSDRFFAERPEGSVSTLKIQRTQQEDSAVYLCASSPGPGREQYFGPGTRLTVT.

In this sample, this clone turned up once. The chain links TRBV4-2 to TRBJ1-6, with D uncertain. Germline CDR1 is LGHNA and CDR2 is YNFKEQ. There are 15 residues in the CDR3. The V and J ends lost 2 bases and 9 bases respectively, with 14 bases between them. The CDR3 here is CASSQIGWSSSPLHF. For the CDR3, the DNA is TGTGCCAGCAGCCAAATCGGGTGGAGTAGTTCACCCCTCCACTTT.

The chain employs TRBV19 and TRBJ1-5; maybe TRBD1 (5 bases). The V end was cut by 5 bases, the J end by 5 bases, with 16 bases between. Germline V gene lookup returns CDR1 LNHDA and CDR2 SQIVND (reference sequence). The length of the CDR3 is 15 residues. The CDR3 here is CASSVWGDSHQPQHF. As DNA, the CDR3 is TGTGCCAGTAGTGTCTGGGGCGACAGCCATCAGCCCCAGCATTTT.

V and J are TRBV19 and TRBJ1-3; D is perhaps TRBD1 (6 bases). Germline loops: CDR1 LNHDA, CDR2 SQIVND (reference sequence). Trimming took 4 bases from V and 0 from J, leaving 16 bases between them. The CDR3 is made up of 17 amino acids. CDR3 bases: TGTGCCAGTAGTACCTACAGGGAATTTAGCTCTGGAAACACCATATATTTT. Protein sequence: CASSTYREFSSGNTIYF. The full variable domain, in which reference TRBV19 and TRBJ1-3 provide the parts outside the CDR3, is DGGITQSPKYLFRKEGQNVTLSCEQNLNHDAMYWYRQDPGQGLRLIYYSQIVNDFQKGDIAEGYSVSREKKESFPLTVTSAQKNPTAFYLCASSTYREFSSGNTIYFGEGSWLTVV.

This clone was found once. CDR3 amino acids: CASSQEPPEGNQPQHF. In DNA, the CDR3 is TGCGCCAGCAGCCAAGAACCCCCGGAAGGGAATCAGCCCCAGCATTTT. J is TRBJ1-5 and V is TRBV4-1, with D unresolved. In germline, CDR1 is MGHRA, CDR2 YSYEKL. The V and J ends lost 0 bases and 4 bases respectively, with 13 bases between them. The CDR3 loop spans 16 amino acids.

This chain links TRBV28 with TRBJ1-2, with D unclear. CDR1 and CDR2 from the germline V gene are MDHEN and SYDVKM. V lost 1 base and J lost 8, with 8 bases in between. The CDR3 has 12 residues. CDR3 in amino acids: CASSLLADGYTF. The DNA for the CDR3 is TGTGCCAGCAGTTTATTGGCAGACGGCTACACCTTC.

The gene calls are TRBV5-1 and TRBJ1-5; D is uncertain. The CDR3 is 14 amino acids. Looked up from germline, CDR1 is SGHRS and CDR2 is YFSETQ. V gave up 0 bases and J gave up 7 bases, with 11 bases separating them. The CDR3 reads CASSLGRVGQPQHF. The CDR3 nucleotides are TGCGCCAGCAGCTTGGGGAGGGTTGGACAGCCCCAGCATTTT.

V usage is TRBV6-5 and J usage is TRBJ1-2, with TRBD1 matching 8 bases. Germline V CDR1 and CDR2: MNHEY, SVGAGI. V trimming: 2 bases; J trimming: 8 bases; junction bases outside the gene matches: 10. The CDR3 is made up of 15 amino acids. The CDR3 here is CASSYVGTGGLGYTF. As DNA, the CDR3 is TGTGCCAGCAGTTACGTTGGCACAGGGGGATTGGGCTACACCTTC.

The J gene is TRBJ1-1, the V gene TRBV19, with D hard to call. Germline V gene lookup returns CDR1 LNHDA and CDR2 SQIVND (reference sequence). The CDR3 loop spans 13 amino acids. V lost 8 bases and J 3 bases, leaving 13 bases between the germline ends. The CDR3 reads CASLKEADTEAFF. CDR3 nucleotides: TGTGCCAGTCTTAAGGAGGCTGACACTGAAGCTTTCTTT. The full variable domain, with the rest looked up from reference TRBV19 and TRBJ1-1, is DGGITQSPKYLFRKEGQNVTLSCEQNLNHDAMYWYRQDPGQGLRLIYYSQIVNDFQKGDIAEGYSVSREKKESFPLTVTSAQKNPTAFYLCASLKEADTEAFFGQGTRLTVV.